The TCR beta chain described here comes from a study of shared clonotypes between healthy human individuals. The overall study: CD4 naive and memory got three plates each, CD8 naive two, CD8 memory one. Study-level results: With several donors compared, 4.5% to 6.5% of naive CD4 clonotypes were shared. Despite large depth, rarefaction showed incomplete sorted-subset sequencing.

On this clone: Antigen unknown.

Several immunoSEQ 96-well plates shared each subset's DNA, each plate a replicate. Method: immunoSEQ multiplex PCR; TCRdb's copy keeps in-frame clones and lacks some. The sample has about 120,000 clones, around 68% seen once; the top ten hold roughly 24%. Germline CDR1 reads LGHNT; CDR2 reads FRNRAP. Trimming took 5 bases from V and 4 from J, leaving 20 bases between them. The length of the CDR3 is 16 residues. The chain links TRBV12-5 to TRBJ1-1; D is undetermined. The clonotype comes from a woman under 40 in good health. Sample: memory CD8+ T cells sorted from blood. Subset in this sample: CD45RO+ cells pooled with CCR7-negative TemRA cells. This CDR3 is CASGPNLGSLGTEAFF. The CDR3 DNA reads TGTGCTAGTGGTCCAAACCTGGGCTCCCTGGGCACTGAAGCTTTCTTT.